This T cell receptor beta chain is drawn from a study of blood T cell repertoires in COVID-19. Measured with immunoSEQ multiplex PCR; TCRdb has only the in-frame clones, and not every one. The repertoire holds 100,000 to 150,000 clones, with around 81% as singletons. This CDR3 comprises 14 residues. Looked up from germline, CDR1 is LNHDA and CDR2 is SQIVND (reference sequence). The V end was cut by 7 bases, the J end by 0 bases, with 12 bases between. Sequenced input: peripheral blood. The TCR comes from a man aged 60 to 69 with acute or convalescent COVID-19. The J gene is TRBJ2-5, the V gene TRBV19; unclear D gene. The CDR3 region is CASKFNGDQETQYF. DNA for the CDR3: TGTGCCAGTAAGTTTAACGGAGACCAAGAGACCCAGTACTTC.